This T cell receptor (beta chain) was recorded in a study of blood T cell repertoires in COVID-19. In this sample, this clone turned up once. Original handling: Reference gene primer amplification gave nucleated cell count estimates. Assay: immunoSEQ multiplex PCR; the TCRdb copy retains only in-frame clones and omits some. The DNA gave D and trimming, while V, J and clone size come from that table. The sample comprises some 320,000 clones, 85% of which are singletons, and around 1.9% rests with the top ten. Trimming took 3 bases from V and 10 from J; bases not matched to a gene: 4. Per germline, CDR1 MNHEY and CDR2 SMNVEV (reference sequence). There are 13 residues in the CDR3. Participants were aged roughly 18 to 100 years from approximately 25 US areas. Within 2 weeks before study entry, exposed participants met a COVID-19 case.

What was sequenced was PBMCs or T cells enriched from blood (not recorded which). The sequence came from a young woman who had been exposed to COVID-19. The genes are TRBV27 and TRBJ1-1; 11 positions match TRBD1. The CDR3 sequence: CASSLFGQGAAFF. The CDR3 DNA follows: TGTGCCAGCAGTTTGTTTGGACAGGGGGCAGCTTTCTTT.